This T cell receptor (beta chain) derives from a study of immune evolution from preneoplasia to lung adenocarcinoma. Overall study results and limits: From normal lung to invasive adenocarcinoma, top clone frequencies appeared to decrease. Normal lung had highest clonality; later lesions appeared denser, more diverse.

Histologic diagnosis was independently verified by two lung pathologists. Profiling relied on immunoSEQ multiplex PCR, and the TCRdb table lists in-frame clones only, not all of them. The repertoire includes 35,000 to 40,000 clones, 60% to 75% of them detected once, and 5.5% to 7.5% sits in the top ten. The CDR3 is made up of 15 amino acids. J lost 5 bases, V lost 6 bases, and 11 bases had no gene match. CDR1 SGDLS and CDR2 YYNGEE come from the germline V gene. With regard to this clone: As yet, its antigen is unknown.

Sequencing used FFPE invasive lung adenocarcinoma tissue. This receptor was obtained from a person in their sixties or seventies with lung adenocarcinoma. This chain connects TRBV9 to TRBJ2-3, with 8 bases matching TRBD1. CDR3 in amino acids: CASKSGQGYEDTQYF. CDR3 in DNA: TGTGCCAGCAAAAGCGGACAGGGATATGAAGATACGCAGTATTTT. Based on the CDR3 plus reference TRBV9 and TRBJ2-3, the full variable domain is DSGVTQTPKHLITATGQRVTLRCSPRSGDLSVYWYQQSLDQGLQFLIQYYNGEERAKGNILERFSAQQFPDLHSELNLSSLELGDSALYFCASKSGQGYEDTQYFGPGTRLTVL.